Below, one TCR beta chain is given with its context. The table came from immunoSEQ multiplex PCR; TCRdb's copy has only in-frame clones and leaves some out. The table shows about 100,000 clones, with roughly 87% occurring only once. This record comes from a study of control samples from healthy donors and cancer patients. Sequencing was carried out using blood. The TCR comes from a woman between 45 and 65 years old in good health.

CDR3 loop: CAWSVGSSGSTDTQYF. As DNA, the CDR3 is TGTGCCTGGAGTGTAGGATCTAGCGGGAGCACAGATACGCAGTATTTT. The genes are TRBV30 and TRBJ2-3; 8 bases align to TRBD2. The CDR3 has 16 residues. Unmatched junction bases numbered 5, after V lost 0 bases and J lost 0 bases. Looked up from germline, CDR1 is GTSNPN and CDR2 is SVGIG (reference sequence).